One T cell receptor (beta chain) is described in this entry. Antigen unknown. The time point: newly diagnosed, previously untreated cHL patient sample. Comparison relied on PBMCs that came from newly diagnosed, untreated classical Hodgkin lymphoma. The sample belongs to a study of PD-1 blockade in classical Hodgkin lymphoma. Study-wide points: Before treatment, TCR diversity in newly diagnosed patients was reportedly lower than in healthy donors.

The CDR3 sequence is 15 residues long. Trimming left V 0 bases short and J 4 bases short, with 11 bases between. Germline V gene lookup returns CDR1 SGHRS and CDR2 YFSETQ. Data came from immunoSEQ multiplex PCR; TCRdb stores just in-frame clones and leaves some out. Of 30,000 or so clones in the sample, 85% to 95% were seen once. Specimen: peripheral blood mononuclear cells (PBMCs). This clonotype originated in a human donor with classical Hodgkin lymphoma. V usage is TRBV5-1 and J usage is TRBJ2-1, with D tentatively TRBD2 (6 bases). The CDR3 DNA is TGCGCCAGCAGCTTGGAAAGCGGGCTGTACAATGAGCAGTTCTTC. Amino acid sequence: CASSLESGLYNEQFF.